This T cell receptor (beta chain) is drawn from a study of CXCR3-negative and CXCR3-positive naive CD8 T cells. The study, taken as a whole, reports: Surface CD5 looked about the same in the naive subsets, so the authors worked out TCR strength from TRB CDR3 properties.

The libraries of TRB cDNA were prepared using 5' RACE with UMI labels. No DNA is given; TCRdb re-called the 5' RACE reads and lists each CDR3 protein once. Reported are 45,000 to 55,000 distinct CDR3 sequences; the ten largest clones contain roughly 15%. With regard to this clonotype: The target antigen is unknown.

The CDR3 loop spans 14 amino acids. The germline gives CDR1 MNHEY, CDR2 SVGEGT. The V gene is TRBV6-2 or TRBV6-3, the J gene TRBJ2-7; TCRdb selects TRBD2, and the lack of DNA leaves this call unchecked. The sequence was obtained from a human donor in good health. Some clones in this sample may be carry-over from other donors' samples. The specimen sequenced was memory CD8+ T cells from blood. CDR3: CASSFGLETYEQYF.